The T cell receptor (beta chain) described here comes from a study of blood T cell repertoires in COVID-19. Study context: PBMCs, B-cell-depleted T cells, or T cells provided the cDNA or gDNA that made up the material.

In the study's own analysis: Reference gene primer amplification in the assay estimated nucleated cell counts. Method: immunoSEQ multiplex PCR; TCRdb's copy keeps in-frame clones and lacks some. D and trimming come from the DNA, and the V and J calls and clone size come from that table. The sample lists 70,000 to 95,000 clones, roughly 96% occurring once. The sample holds a few counts of this clone. Sequenced input: peripheral blood. The TCR originated in a human donor with active COVID-19. The donor label of this sample is uncertain.

The CDR3 DNA reads as TGTGCCAGCAGCGCACGTAAGTGGGGCTATCAGCCCCAGCATTTT. It translates to CASSARKWGYQPQHF. The V gene is TRBV2, the J gene TRBJ1-5, with a possible D match to TRBD1 (5 bases). V was clipped by 6 bases and J by 5 bases, with 17 bases between them. This CDR3 comprises 15 residues. Germline V gene lookup returns CDR1 SNHLY and CDR2 FYNNEI. The entire variable domain, with the rest obtained from reference TRBV2 and TRBJ1-5, is as follows: EPEVTQTPSHQVTQMGQEVILRCVPISNHLYFYWYRQILGQKVEFLVSFYNNEISEKSEIFDDQFSVERPDGSNFTLKIRSTKLEDSAMYFCASSARKWGYQPQHFGDGTRLSIL.